What follows is one TCR beta chain and its context. Its antigen is still unknown. This sample was included in a study of shared clonotypes between healthy human individuals. Overall study findings and caveats: The four-donor shared clonotypes exceeded non-shared clonotypes in generation probability, with non-shared ones scoring lower.

How the authors handled the data: ImmunoSEQ only sent back junction sequences with no quality scores, so filtering was done differently. The table came from immunoSEQ multiplex PCR; TCRdb's copy has only in-frame clones and leaves some out. V and J calls and clone size are copied from that table; D and trimming were computed from the DNA. The table lists roughly 1.4 million clones, approximately 98.5% of them singletons. The receptor comes from a man aged 25-40 years in good health. The sample taken for sequencing was naive CD4+ T cells sorted from blood. Subset: CD45RA+ positively selected.

Here the CDR3 DNA reads TGTGCCAGCAGCGTAGGGGGACTAGTGTTTGAGCAGTTCTTC. Amino acid sequence: CASSVGGLVFEQFF. The genes are TRBV9 and TRBJ2-1; TRBD2 aligns across 8 bases. In germline, CDR1 is SGDLS, CDR2 YYNGEE. The CDR3 has 14 residues. The J segment lost 9 bases and the V segment lost 0 bases, leaving 5 bases of the junction unmatched.